This T cell receptor beta chain was sequenced for a study of human T cells and chemical hapten exposure. Study observations and caveats: The study found expanded TCRs formed significantly more large CDR3 similarity clusters than controls. Donors had alopecia, so their immune response may differ from healthy people's.

TCRdb reanalysed the RACE reads using MiXCR and keeps one entry per CDR3 protein. This table has fewer than 200,000 distinct CDR3 sequences, 25% to 30% appearing once. Germline CDR1 reads SGHVS; CDR2 reads FQNEAQ. The CDR3 runs to 13 residues. V was pared by 5 bases and J by 9 bases, with 7 bases of the junction left unmatched. Only a few counts were recorded for this clonotype. The antigen remains unidentified. The sample's time point: patch test 3, about 24 weeks after DPC sensitization. Treatment here: therapeutic diphenylcyclopropenone sensitization with weekly scalp DPC. The gene calls are TRBV7-8 and TRBJ2-1; 7 bases map to TRBD2. This clonotype was obtained from a woman between 18 and 29 years old with alopecia areata. Some clones in this sample may be carry-over from other donors' samples. Source: whole blood, taken in connection with sensitization to the hapten diphenylcyclopropenone (DPC). CDR3 amino acids: CASSAPLASEQFF. Written as DNA, the CDR3 is TGTGCCAGCAGCGCCCCACTAGCGTCTGAGCAGTTCTTC.